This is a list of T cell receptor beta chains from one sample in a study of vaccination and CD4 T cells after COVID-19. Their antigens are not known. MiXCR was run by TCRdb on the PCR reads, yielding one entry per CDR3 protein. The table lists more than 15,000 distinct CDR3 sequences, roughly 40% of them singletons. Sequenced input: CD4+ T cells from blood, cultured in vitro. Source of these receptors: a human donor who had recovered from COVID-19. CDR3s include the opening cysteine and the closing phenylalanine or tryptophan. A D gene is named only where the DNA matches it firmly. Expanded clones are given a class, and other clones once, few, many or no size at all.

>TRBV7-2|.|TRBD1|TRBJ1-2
CASSPDRVIYGYTF
TGTGCCAGCAGCCCGGACAGGGTAATCTATGGCTACACCTTC
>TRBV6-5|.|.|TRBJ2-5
CASSSSRQGGETQYF
TGTGCCAGCAGTTCCTCCCGACAGGGAGGAGAGACCCAGTACTTC
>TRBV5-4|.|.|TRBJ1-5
CASSRDGQPQHF
TGTGCCAGCAGCCGAGATGGTCAGCCCCAGCATTTT
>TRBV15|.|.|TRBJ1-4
CATSRDTPATNEKLFF
TGTGCCACCAGCAGAGATACCCCAGCAACTAATGAAAAACTGTTTTTT
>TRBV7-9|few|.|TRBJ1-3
CASSLGDSSGNTIYF
TGTGCCAGCAGCTTAGGGGATTCATCTGGAAACACCATATATTTT
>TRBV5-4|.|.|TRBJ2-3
CASSFDRTDTQYF
TGTGCCAGCAGCTTTGACAGGACAGATACGCAGTATTTT
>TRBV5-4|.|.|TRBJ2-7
CASSLADTRVPYF
TGTGCCAGCAGCTTGGCCGATACCAGGGTCCCGTACTTC
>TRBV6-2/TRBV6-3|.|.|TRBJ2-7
CASSSTERPFLGEQYF
TGTGCCAGCAGTTCTACCGAGCGTCCTTTCCTAGGCGAGCAGTACTTC
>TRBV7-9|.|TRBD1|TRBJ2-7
CASSLTGTGVPLRGTYEQYF
TGTGCCAGCAGCTTGACCGGGACAGGGGTTCCGTTAAGGGGGACTTACGAGCAGTACTTC
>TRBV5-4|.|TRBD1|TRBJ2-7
CASRPGTGNPYEQYF
TGTGCCAGCAGGCCCGGGACAGGGAATCCATACGAGCAGTACTTC
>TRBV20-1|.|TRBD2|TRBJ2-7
CSARSAGRPAAEQYF
TGCAGTGCTAGATCGGCCGGGAGGCCCGCTGCCGAGCAGTACTTC
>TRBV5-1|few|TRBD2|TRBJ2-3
CASSSTAGEDTQYF
TGCGCCAGCAGCTCAACGGCGGGAGAAGATACGCAGTATTTT
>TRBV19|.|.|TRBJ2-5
CASSDTSLAETQYF
TGTGCCAGTAGTGACACCTCACTGGCGGAGACCCAGTACTTC
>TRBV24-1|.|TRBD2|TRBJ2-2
CATSDLAGGETGELFF
TGTGCCACCAGTGATCTAGCGGGAGGTGAGACCGGGGAGCTGTTTTTT
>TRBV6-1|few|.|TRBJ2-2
CASSEVPTGELFF
TGTGCCAGCAGTGAAGTACCCACCGGGGAGCTGTTTTTT
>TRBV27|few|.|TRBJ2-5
CASGGWESQYF
TGTGCCAGCGGGGGATGGGAGTCCCAGTACTTC
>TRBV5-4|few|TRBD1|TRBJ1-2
CASSRPGTGSGGYTF
TGTGCCAGCAGCCGTCCCGGGACAGGGTCGGGGGGCTACACCTTC
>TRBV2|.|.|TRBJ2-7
CASSEWGPFDEQYF
TGTGCCAGCAGTGAATGGGGTCCCTTCGACGAGCAGTACTTC
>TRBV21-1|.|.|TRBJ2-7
CASSTSRGSPSYEQYF
TGTGCCAGCAGCACAAGCAGGGGGAGTCCCTCCTACGAGCAGTACTTC
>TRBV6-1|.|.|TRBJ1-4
CASRRRQSNEKLFF
TGTGCCAGCAGACGTCGACAGTCTAATGAAAAACTGTTTTTT
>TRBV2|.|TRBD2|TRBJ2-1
CASRAGGPDNEQFF
TGTGCCAGCAGAGCGGGAGGGCCGGACAATGAGCAGTTCTTC
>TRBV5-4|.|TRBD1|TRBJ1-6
CASSLGFNRGRSGSPLHF
TGTGCCAGCAGCTTGGGATTTAACAGGGGGAGGTCTGGTTCACCCCTCCACTTT
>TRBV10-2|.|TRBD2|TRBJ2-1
CASREISGTSYNEQFF
TGCGCCAGCAGGGAGATCAGCGGGACCTCCTACAATGAGCAGTTCTTC
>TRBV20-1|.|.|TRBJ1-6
CSASSSHTNGAPLHF
TGCAGTGCTAGTTCTTCACACACCAATGGGGCGCCCCTCCACTTT
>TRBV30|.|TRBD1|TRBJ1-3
CASQRDRRNTIYF
TGTGCCTCACAACGGGACAGGAGAAACACCATATATTTT
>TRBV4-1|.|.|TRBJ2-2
CASSLGASFTGELFF
TGCGCCAGCAGCCTGGGGGCCAGTTTCACCGGGGAGCTGTTTTTT
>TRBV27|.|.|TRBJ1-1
CASSFNGGNTEAFF
TGTGCCAGCAGTTTTAACGGGGGTAACACTGAAGCTTTCTTT
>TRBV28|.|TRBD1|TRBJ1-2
CASQDRGRGYGYTF
TGTGCCAGCCAAGACAGGGGGCGGGGCTATGGCTACACCTTC
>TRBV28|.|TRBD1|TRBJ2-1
CASSRGTGETNEQFF
TGTGCCAGCAGTCGAGGGACAGGAGAGACCAATGAGCAGTTCTTC
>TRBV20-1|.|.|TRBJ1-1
CSAGRNLNTEAFF
TGCAGTGCTGGACGGAACTTGAACACTGAAGCTTTCTTT
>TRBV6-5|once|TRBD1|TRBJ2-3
CASSYPDRGSTDTQYF
TGTGCCAGCAGTTACCCGGACAGGGGTAGCACAGATACGCAGTATTTT
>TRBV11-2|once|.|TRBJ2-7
CASSSTRGAYEQYF
TGTGCCAGCAGCTCGACTAGGGGGGCCTACGAGCAGTACTTC
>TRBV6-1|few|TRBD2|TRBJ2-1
CASRTSGTNLNEQFF
TGTGCCAGCAGAACGTCCGGGACTAACCTCAATGAGCAGTTCTTC
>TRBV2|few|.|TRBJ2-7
CASSPSRGRANEQYF
TGTGCCAGCAGCCCAAGTAGGGGCCGGGCTAACGAGCAGTACTTC
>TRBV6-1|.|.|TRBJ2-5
CAASRGQRTSMYQETQYF
TGTGCCGCTAGCAGAGGACAGAGGACTTCGATGTACCAAGAGACCCAGTACTTC
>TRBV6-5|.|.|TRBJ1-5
CASSYKGGANQPQHF
TGTGCCAGCAGTTATAAGGGAGGGGCCAATCAGCCCCAGCATTTT
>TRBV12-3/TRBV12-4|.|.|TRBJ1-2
CASSFRDGSYGYTF
TGTGCCAGCAGTTTCCGGGACGGATCCTATGGCTACACCTTC
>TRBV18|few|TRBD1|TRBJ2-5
CASSPPWTGVEETQYF
TGTGCCAGCTCACCACCATGGACAGGGGTCGAGGAGACCCAGTACTTC
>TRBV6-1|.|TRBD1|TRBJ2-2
CASGGQGAGELFF
TGTGCCAGCGGAGGACAGGGCGCCGGGGAGCTGTTTTTT
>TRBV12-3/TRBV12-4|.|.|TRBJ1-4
CASSFRTKDEKLFF
TGTGCCAGCAGTTTTCGGACGAAGGATGAAAAACTGTTTTTT
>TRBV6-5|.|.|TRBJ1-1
CASSYSIRATGPTGAFF
TGTGCCAGCAGTTACTCAATAAGGGCAACGGGACCTACTGGAGCTTTCTTT
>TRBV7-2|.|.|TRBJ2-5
CASSQAASQYF
TGTGCCAGCAGTCAAGCTGCGTCCCAGTACTTC
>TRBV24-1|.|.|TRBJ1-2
CATSDQDRDGYTF
TGTGCCACCAGTGACCAGGACAGAGATGGCTACACCTTC
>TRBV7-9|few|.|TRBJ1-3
CASSDSGNTIYF
TGTGCCAGCAGCGATTCTGGAAACACCATATATTTT
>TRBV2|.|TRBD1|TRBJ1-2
CASSEVRQGAYGYTF
TGTGCCAGCAGTGAAGTGAGACAGGGCGCCTATGGCTACACCTTC
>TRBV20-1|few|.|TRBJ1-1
CSARDPGRGAFF
TGCAGTGCTAGAGATCCGGGGAGAGGAGCTTTCTTT
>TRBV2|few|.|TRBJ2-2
CASSEFAKYTGELFF
TGTGCCAGCAGTGAATTTGCCAAATACACCGGGGAGCTGTTTTTT
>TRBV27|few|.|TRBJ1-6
CASSYLGRGSPLHF
TGTGCCAGCAGTTATTTAGGGAGGGGTTCACCCCTCCACTTT